This T cell receptor (beta chain) emerged from a study of T-cell memory formation after mild COVID-19. TCRdb reanalysed the 5' RACE reads using MiXCR and keeps one entry per CDR3 protein. The sample has 92,000 or so distinct CDR3 sequences; roughly 16% are singletons. This clonotype was seen only a few times. A junction boundary mismatches the germline segment, possibly from a read error. The sample was PBMCs or a T cell subset sorted from them (not recorded which). The receptor was derived from a man younger than 35 who had mild COVID-19 (a few samples of this study predate the infection). Cell type and time point are not known.

This CDR3 reads CATSGDNRVTFF. DNA for the CDR3: TGTGCCACCAGCGGAGATAACAGGGTTACGTTCTTC. The rearrangement links TRBV15 to TRBJ2-1; maybe TRBD1 (6 bases). The CDR3 totals 12 residues. The germline V gene encodes CDR1 LNHNV and CDR2 YYDKDF (reference sequence).